These 11 T cell receptor beta chains were sequenced from one sample in a study of shared clonotypes between healthy human individuals (TCRdb year 2020). CD8 naive samples were obtained by positive selection for CCR7 among CD45RO-negative cells, yielding a CD45RA+CCR7+ population from which TemRA cells were excluded. Libraries were made using the immunoSEQ multiplex PCR assay. TCRdb provides this immuneACCESS table in a form limited to in-frame rearrangements. Some clones are lacking; in checked studies, under half of them reflect an unresolved V gene, and why the rest are absent is not known. For this sample there are some 740,000 clones; 85% to 95% appear just once. Around 24% of the sample rests with the top ten. Sequencing was done on a sample of naive CD8+ T cells sorted from blood. The cell subset or site tag for this specimen amounts to: CD45RA+CCR7+. These TCRs come from a man aged 30-40 years in good health.

The chain employs TRBV2 and TRBJ2-7; 10 bases are shared with TRBD2. The CDR3 covers 16 residues. With 3 bases clipped from V and 1 base from J, the junction kept 6 bases outside the gene matches. Looked up from germline, CDR1 is SNHLY and CDR2 is FYNNEI. This CDR3 reads CASSDIPTSGSYEQYF. CDR3 coding DNA: TGTGCCAGCAGTGACATCCCGACTAGCGGGTCCTACGAGCAGTACTTC.

The rearrangement uses TRBV7-9 and TRBJ2-1, with 9 bases identical to TRBD2. J lost 7 bases, V lost 4 bases, and 8 bases had no gene match. CDR3 length: 15 residues. Germline values: CDR1 SEHNR, CDR2 FQNEAQ (reference sequence). CDR3 sequence (DNA): TGTGCCAGCAGCTCTAGCGGGATTGTGTCGAATGAGCAGTTCTTC. Protein: CASSSSGIVSNEQFF.

CDR3 sequence (DNA): TGTGCCAGCGACACCGGCGCAACTAACTATGGCTACACCTTC. It is translated as CASDTGATNYGYTF. V gene TRBV6-6 combines with J gene TRBJ1-2; no clear D. V was trimmed by 8 bases and J by 0 bases, leaving 13 bases between them. The CDR3 contains 14 residues. In germline, CDR1 is MNHNY, CDR2 SVGAGI (reference sequence).

V gene TRBV7-9 combines with J gene TRBJ2-1; 11 positions agree with TRBD2. Germline V CDR1 and CDR2: SEHNR, FQNEAQ (reference sequence). CDR3 length equals 15 residues. Unmatched junction bases numbered 7, after V lost 5 bases and J lost 7 bases. CDR3 region: CASSETGTSGNEQFF. In DNA form, the CDR3 reads TGTGCCAGCAGCGAGACCGGGACTAGCGGAAATGAGCAGTTCTTC. The variable domain in full, completed from reference TRBV7-9 and TRBJ2-1, reads DTGVSQNPRHKITKRGQNVTFRCDPISEHNRLYWYRQTLGQGPEFLTYFQNEAQLEKSRLLSDRFSAERPKGSFSTLEIQRTEQGDSAMYLCASSETGTSGNEQFFGPGTRLTVL.

The J gene is TRBJ1-1, the V gene TRBV6-1; no reliable D call. The V end was cut by 3 bases, the J end by 1 base, with 9 bases between. CDR3 size: 14 residues. The germline gives CDR1 MNHNS, CDR2 SASEGT. CDR3 coding DNA: TGTGCCAGCAGTGACCGACTGGCGAACACTGAAGCTTTCTTT. Translation gives CASSDRLANTEAFF.

In its sample, this clone was seen a few times. V is TRBV27 and J is TRBJ2-7, with D possibly being TRBD1 (5 bases). The CDR3 consists of 15 residues. V lost 5 bases and J lost 3, with 17 bases in between. The germline V gene encodes CDR1 MNHEY and CDR2 SMNVEV (reference sequence). Here the CDR3 DNA reads TGTGCCAGCAGTCCCCGACAGTCCAAGCACTACGAGCAGTACTTC. It encodes CASSPRQSKHYEQYF.

Only a few counts were recorded for this clone. This chain connects TRBV27 to TRBJ2-5; TRBD2 matches at 9 bases. V lost 7 bases, J lost 3 bases, and 15 bases stayed unmatched. The CDR3 sequence is 17 residues long. Germline CDR1 and CDR2: MNHEY and SMNVEV (reference sequence). The CDR3 sequence: CASTRGAAGGGKETQYF. DNA for the CDR3: TGTGCCAGCACCCGAGGAGCGGCGGGAGGGGGGAAAGAGACCCAGTACTTC.

The rearrangement uses TRBV6-1 and TRBJ2-5, with 8 bases aligning to TRBD2. The CDR3 is made up of 15 amino acids. V shed 5 bases and J 0 bases; nucleotides not matched to a gene: 5. Germline assignment: CDR1 MNHNS and CDR2 SASEGT. CDR3 sequence (DNA): TGTGCCAGCAGTATAGCGGGATCGTACCAAGAGACCCAGTACTTC. As protein: CASSIAGSYQETQYF.

The chain uses TRBV7-9 and TRBJ1-4; the D gene is possibly TRBD1 (6 bases). The germline gives CDR1 SEHNR, CDR2 FQNEAQ (reference sequence). V was trimmed by 1 base and J by 8 bases, leaving 8 bases between them. This CDR3 has 13 amino acids. CDR3 DNA sequence: TGTGCCAGCAGCTTAGACAGGGTGGAAAAACTGTTTTTT. Amino acids: CASSLDRVEKLFF.

The chain combines TRBV6-5 with TRBJ1-5, with a weak D call TRBD1 (5 bases). This CDR3 is 15 amino acids long. Per the germline V gene, CDR1 is MNHEY and CDR2 is SVGAGI. Trimming removed 7 bases at V and 1 base at J, with 14 bases between. For the CDR3, the DNA is TGTGCCAGCACCCAGACAGAGCTAAGCAATCAGCCCCAGCATTTT. Amino acids: CASTQTELSNQPQHF.

Concerning this clone itself: Other DNA sequences of this sample code for an identical CDR3. The chain combines TRBV27 with TRBJ2-1; possible D gene TRBD2, 5 bases. The V gene lost 2 bases and the J gene lost 6 bases, with 8 bases spanning the gap. This CDR3 is built from 13 residues. The germline V gene has CDR1 MNHEY and CDR2 SMNVEV (reference sequence). CDR3 amino acids: CASSLRGFNEQFF. DNA of the CDR3: TGTGCCAGCAGTTTAAGAGGGTTCAATGAGCAGTTCTTC.